Below, 3 T cell receptor beta chains from the same sample are listed, as sequenced in a study of metastatic and nonmetastatic thyroid tumors. TCRdb ran MiXCR on the PCR reads. This sample yields roughly 16,000 clones, of which 31% are seen a single time; 10% belongs to the top ten. Patients had received no treatment of any kind before thyroid surgery. The sample taken for sequencing was blood. The receptor set was obtained from a female donor with papillary thyroid cancer or a benign thyroid nodule (not recorded which). Some clones in this sample may be carry-over from other donors' samples.

The gene calls are TRBV7-8 and TRBJ2-7; 7 nucleotides agree with TRBD1. Looked up from germline, CDR1 is SGHVS and CDR2 is FQNEAQ. V lost 5 bases and J lost 1; bases outside the gene matches: 11. The CDR3 is 16 amino acids. CDR3: CASSAKPGQKSYEQYF. The DNA of the CDR3 is TGTGCCAGCAGCGCGAAACCGGGACAGAAATCCTACGAGCAGTACTTC.

This clone was seen a few times. The V call is TRBV6-1, the J call TRBJ1-1; a possible D gene is TRBD1 (5 bases). CDR3 length: 14 amino acids. The V gene's germline CDR1 is MNHNS and CDR2 SASEGT. Deletions cut 10 bases from V and 4 bases from J, with 19 bases between. This chain's CDR3 is CANSLRVGTTEAFF. The CDR3 bases are TGTGCCAACAGCCTCAGGGTGGGGACCACTGAAGCTTTCTTT.

By frequency in the sample, this clone is medium-sized (0.01 to 0.1%). This rearrangement joins TRBV5-1 to TRBJ2-7; unclear D gene. This CDR3 is built from 12 residues. V was pared by 1 base and J by 5 bases, with 7 bases between. Germline CDR1 and CDR2: SGHRS and YFSETQ. CDR3 bases: TGCGCCAGCAGCTTGAGCCAAAACGAGCAGTACTTC. Translation gives CASSLSQNEQYF.